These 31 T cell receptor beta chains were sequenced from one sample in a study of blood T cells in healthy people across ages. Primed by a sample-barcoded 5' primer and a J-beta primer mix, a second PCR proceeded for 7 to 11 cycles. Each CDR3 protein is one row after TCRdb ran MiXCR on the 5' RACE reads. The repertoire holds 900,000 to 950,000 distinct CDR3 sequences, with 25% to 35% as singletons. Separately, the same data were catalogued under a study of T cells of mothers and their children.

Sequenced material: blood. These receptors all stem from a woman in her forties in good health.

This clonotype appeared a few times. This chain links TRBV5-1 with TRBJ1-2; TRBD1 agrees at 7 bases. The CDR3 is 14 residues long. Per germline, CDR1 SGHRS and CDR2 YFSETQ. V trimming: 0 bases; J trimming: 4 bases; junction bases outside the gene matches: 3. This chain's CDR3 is CASSLEGALYGYTF. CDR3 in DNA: TGCGCCAGCAGCTTGGAGGGGGCACTCTATGGCTACACCTTC.

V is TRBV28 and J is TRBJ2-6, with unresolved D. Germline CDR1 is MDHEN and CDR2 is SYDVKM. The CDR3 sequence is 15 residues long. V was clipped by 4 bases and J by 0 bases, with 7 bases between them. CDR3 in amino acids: CASSSANSGANVLTF. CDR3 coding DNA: TGTGCCAGCAGTTCCGCTAACTCTGGGGCCAACGTCCTGACTTTC.

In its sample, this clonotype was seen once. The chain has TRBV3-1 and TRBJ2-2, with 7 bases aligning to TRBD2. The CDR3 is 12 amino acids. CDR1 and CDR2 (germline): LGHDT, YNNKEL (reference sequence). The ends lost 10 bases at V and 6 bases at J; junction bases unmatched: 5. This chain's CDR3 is CATWSGAGELFF. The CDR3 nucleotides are TGTGCCACCTGGAGCGGGGCCGGGGAGCTGTTTTTT.

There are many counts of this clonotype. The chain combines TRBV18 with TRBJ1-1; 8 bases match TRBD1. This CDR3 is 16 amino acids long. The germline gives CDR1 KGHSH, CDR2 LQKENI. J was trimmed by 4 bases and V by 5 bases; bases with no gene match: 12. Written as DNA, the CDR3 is TGTGCCAGCTCATCTTGGACAGGGAAGACGGGCACTGAAGCTTTCTTT. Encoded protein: CASSSWTGKTGTEAFF.

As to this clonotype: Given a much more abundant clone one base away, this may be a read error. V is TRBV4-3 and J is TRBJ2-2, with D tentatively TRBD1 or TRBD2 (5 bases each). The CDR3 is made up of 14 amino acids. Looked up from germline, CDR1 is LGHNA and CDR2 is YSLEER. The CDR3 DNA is TGCGCCAGCGGACTCGGGACGAACACCGGGAAGCTGTTTTTT. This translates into CASGLGTNTGKLFF.

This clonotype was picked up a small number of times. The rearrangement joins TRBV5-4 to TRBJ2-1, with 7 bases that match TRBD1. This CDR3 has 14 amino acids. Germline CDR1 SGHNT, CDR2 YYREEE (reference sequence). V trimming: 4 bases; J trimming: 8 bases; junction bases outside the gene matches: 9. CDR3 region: CASSTGVLNHEQFF. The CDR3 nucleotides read TGTGCCAGCAGCACAGGGGTATTAAACCATGAGCAGTTCTTC.

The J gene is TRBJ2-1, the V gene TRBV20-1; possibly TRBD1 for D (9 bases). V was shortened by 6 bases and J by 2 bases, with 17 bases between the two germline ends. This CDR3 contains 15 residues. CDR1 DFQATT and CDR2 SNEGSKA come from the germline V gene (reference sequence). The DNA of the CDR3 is TGCAGTGCCACGGGGGGGACAGGGACCTACAATGAGCAGTTCTTC. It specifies CSATGGTGTYNEQFF.

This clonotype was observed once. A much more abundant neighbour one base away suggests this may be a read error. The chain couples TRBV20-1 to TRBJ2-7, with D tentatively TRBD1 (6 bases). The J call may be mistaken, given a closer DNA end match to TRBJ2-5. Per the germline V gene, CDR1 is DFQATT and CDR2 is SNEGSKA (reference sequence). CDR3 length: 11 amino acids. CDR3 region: CSAKGVGTQYF. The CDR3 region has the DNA TGCAGTGCTAAGGGGGTAGGGACCCAGTACTTC.

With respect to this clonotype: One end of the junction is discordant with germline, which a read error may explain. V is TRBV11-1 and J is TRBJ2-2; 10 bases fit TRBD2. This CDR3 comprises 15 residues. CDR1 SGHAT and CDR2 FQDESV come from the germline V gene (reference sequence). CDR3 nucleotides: TGTGCCAGTAGCTTTGCTAGCGGGGGCCCCGGGGAGCTGTTTTTT. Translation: CASSFASGGPGELFF.

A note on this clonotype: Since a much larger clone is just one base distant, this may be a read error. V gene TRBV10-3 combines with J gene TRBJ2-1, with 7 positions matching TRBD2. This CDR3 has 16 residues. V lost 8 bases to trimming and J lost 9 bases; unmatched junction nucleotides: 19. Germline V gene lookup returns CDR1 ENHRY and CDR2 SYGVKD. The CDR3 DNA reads TGTGCCATCTGGGGAGGGTATGATGTGCCGGCCGGTGAGCAGTTCTTC. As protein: CAIWGGYDVPAGEQFF.

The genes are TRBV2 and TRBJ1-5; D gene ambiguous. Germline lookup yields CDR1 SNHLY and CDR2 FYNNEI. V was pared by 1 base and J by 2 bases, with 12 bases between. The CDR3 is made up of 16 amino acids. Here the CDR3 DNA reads TGTGCCAGCAGTGAAGGTCCTCCTTGGGGCAATCAGCCCCAGCATTTT. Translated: CASSEGPPWGNQPQHF.

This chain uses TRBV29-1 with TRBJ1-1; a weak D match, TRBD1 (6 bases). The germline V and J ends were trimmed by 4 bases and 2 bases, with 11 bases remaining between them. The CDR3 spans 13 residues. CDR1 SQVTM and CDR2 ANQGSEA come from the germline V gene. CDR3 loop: CSVADRRNTEAFF. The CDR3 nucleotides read TGCAGCGTTGCCGACAGGCGCAACACTGAAGCTTTCTTT.

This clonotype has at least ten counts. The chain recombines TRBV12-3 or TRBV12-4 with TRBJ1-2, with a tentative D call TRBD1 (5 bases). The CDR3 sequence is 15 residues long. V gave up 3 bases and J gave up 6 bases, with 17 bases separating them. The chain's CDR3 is CASSFLKAGQHGYTF. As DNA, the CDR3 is TGTGCCAGCAGTTTTTTGAAGGCAGGGCAGCATGGCTACACCTTC.

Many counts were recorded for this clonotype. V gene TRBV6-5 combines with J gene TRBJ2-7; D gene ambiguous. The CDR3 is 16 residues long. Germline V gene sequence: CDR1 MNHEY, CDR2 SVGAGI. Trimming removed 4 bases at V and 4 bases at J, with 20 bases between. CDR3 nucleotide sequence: TGTGCCAGCAGTTTTTTGGCGCCCCAAGGGATTTACGAGCAGTACTTC. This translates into CASSFLAPQGIYEQYF.

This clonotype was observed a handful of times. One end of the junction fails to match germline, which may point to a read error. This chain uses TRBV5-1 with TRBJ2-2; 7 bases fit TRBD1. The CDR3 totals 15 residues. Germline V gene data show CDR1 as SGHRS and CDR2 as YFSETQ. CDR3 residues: CASSLGTVNTGEPFF. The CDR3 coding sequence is TGCGCCAGCAGCCTCGGGACAGTTAACACCGGGGAGCCGTTTTTT.

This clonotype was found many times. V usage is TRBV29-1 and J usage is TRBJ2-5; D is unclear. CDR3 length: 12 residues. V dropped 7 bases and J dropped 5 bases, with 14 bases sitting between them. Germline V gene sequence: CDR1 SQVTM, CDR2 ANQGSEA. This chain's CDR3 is CSAKGSEETQYF. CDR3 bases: TGCAGCGCGAAAGGTAGTGAGGAGACCCAGTACTTC.

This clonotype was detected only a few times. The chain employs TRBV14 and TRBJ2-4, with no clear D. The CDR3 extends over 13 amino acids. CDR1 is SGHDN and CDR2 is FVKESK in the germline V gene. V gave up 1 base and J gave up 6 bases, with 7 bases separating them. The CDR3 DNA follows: TGTGCCAGCAGCCAAGGAGCACCAAACATTCAGTACTTC. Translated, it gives CASSQGAPNIQYF.

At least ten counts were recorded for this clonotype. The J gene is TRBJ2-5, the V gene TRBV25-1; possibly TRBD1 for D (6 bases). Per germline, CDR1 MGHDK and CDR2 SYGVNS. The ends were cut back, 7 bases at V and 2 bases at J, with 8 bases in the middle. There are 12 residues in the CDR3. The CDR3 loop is CASNREQETQYF. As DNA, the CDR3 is TGTGCCAGCAACAGGGAACAAGAGACCCAGTACTTC.

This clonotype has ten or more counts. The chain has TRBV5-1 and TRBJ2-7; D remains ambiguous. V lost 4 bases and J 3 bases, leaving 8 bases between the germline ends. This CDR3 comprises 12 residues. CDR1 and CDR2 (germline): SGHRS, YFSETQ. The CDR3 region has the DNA TGCGCCAGCAGCCCCTTTGGCTACGAGCAGTACTTC. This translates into CASSPFGYEQYF.

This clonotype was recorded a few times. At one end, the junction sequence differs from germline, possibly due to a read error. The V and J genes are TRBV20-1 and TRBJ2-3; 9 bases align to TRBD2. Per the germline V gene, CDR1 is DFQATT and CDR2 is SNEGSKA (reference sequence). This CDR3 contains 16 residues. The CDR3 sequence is CSASFAGGVDTDMQYF. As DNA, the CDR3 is TGCAGTGCTAGTTTTGCGGGGGGGGTCGACACAGATATGCAGTATTTT.

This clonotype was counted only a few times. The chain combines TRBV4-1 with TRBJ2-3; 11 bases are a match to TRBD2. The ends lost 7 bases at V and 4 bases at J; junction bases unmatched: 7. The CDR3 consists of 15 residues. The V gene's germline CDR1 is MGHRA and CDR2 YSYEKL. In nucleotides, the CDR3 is TGCGCCAGCACCCGACTAGCGGGGACCGCAGATACGCAGTATTTT. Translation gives CASTRLAGTADTQYF.

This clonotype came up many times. CDR3 coding DNA: TGTGCCAGCAGCCAGCCGGGACAGGGTCTCTACGAGCAGTACTTC. Its protein product is CASSQPGQGLYEQYF. This chain uses TRBV7-9 with TRBJ2-7; 9 bases line up with TRBD1. V lost 5 bases, J lost 3 bases, and 8 bases stayed unmatched. The CDR3 is 15 residues long. CDR1 is SEHNR and CDR2 is FQNEAQ in the germline V gene (reference sequence).

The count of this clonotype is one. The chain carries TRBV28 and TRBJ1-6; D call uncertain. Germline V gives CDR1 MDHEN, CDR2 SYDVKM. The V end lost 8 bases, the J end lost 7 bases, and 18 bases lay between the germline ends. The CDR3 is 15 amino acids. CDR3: CASCPVWGENSPLHF. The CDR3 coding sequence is TGTGCCAGCTGCCCTGTATGGGGAGAGAATTCACCCCTCCACTTT.

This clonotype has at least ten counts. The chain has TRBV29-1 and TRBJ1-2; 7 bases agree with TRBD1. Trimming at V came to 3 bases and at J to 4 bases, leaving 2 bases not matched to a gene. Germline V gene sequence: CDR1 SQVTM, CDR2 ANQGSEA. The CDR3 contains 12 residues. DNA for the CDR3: TGCAGCGTTGATGGGACAGCCTATGGCTACACCTTC. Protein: CSVDGTAYGYTF.

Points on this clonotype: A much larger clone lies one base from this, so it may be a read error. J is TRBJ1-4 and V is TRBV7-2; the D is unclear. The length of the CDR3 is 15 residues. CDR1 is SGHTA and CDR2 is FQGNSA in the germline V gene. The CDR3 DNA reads TGTGCCAGCAGCTTAGTAGTCAGCCCTAATGAAAAACGGTTTTTT. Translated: CASSLVVSPNEKRFF. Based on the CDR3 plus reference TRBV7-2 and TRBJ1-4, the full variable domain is GAGVSQSPSNKVTEKGKDVELRCDPISGHTALYWYRQSLGQGLEFLIYFQGNSAPDKSGLPSDRFSAERTGGSVSTLTIQRTQQEDSAVYLCASSLVVSPNEKRFFGSGTQLSVL.

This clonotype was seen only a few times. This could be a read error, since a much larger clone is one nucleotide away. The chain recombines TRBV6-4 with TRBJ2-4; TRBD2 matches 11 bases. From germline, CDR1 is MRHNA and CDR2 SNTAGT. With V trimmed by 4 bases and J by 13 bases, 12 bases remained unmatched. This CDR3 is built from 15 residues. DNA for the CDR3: TGTGCCAGCAGTGTGCTAGCGGGGGGAGGCAATGAGCAGTACTTC. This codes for CASSVLAGGGNEQYF.

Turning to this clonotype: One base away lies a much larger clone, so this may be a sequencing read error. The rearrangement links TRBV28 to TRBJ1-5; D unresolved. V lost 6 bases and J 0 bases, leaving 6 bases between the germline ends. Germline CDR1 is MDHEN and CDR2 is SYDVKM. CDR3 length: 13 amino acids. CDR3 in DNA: TGTGCCAGCAGCATTAATAGCAATCAGCCCCAGCATTTT. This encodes CASSINSNQPQHF.

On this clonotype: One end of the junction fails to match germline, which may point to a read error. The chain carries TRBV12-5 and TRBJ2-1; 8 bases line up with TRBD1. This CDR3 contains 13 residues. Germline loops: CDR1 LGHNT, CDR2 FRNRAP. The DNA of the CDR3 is TGTACTAGTGGGACAGGCCAAAACAATGAGCAGTTCTTC. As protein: CTSGTGQNNEQFF. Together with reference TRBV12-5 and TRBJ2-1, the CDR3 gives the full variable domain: DARVTQTPRHKVTEMGQEVTMRCQPILGHNTVFWYRQTMMQGLELLAYFRNRAPLDDSGMPKDRFSAEMPDATLATLKIQPSEPRDSAVYFCTSGTGQNNEQFFGPGTRLTVL.

DNA of the CDR3: TGCAGTGCTAGAGATGGGACTAGCGGGAGTAATGAGCAGTTCTTC. Its protein product is CSARDGTSGSNEQFF. The V call is TRBV20-1, the J call TRBJ2-1; 14 nucleotides line up with TRBD2. In germline, CDR1 is DFQATT, CDR2 SNEGSKA (reference sequence). The CDR3 extends over 15 amino acids. The trim removed 0 bases at V and 7 bases at J, leaving 2 bases unmatched.

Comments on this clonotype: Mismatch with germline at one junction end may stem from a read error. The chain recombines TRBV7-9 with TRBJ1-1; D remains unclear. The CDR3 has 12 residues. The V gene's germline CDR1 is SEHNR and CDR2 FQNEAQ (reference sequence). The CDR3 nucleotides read TGTGCCCGCAGCCTCGGTGGCACTGAAGCTTTCTTT. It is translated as CARSLGGTEAFF.

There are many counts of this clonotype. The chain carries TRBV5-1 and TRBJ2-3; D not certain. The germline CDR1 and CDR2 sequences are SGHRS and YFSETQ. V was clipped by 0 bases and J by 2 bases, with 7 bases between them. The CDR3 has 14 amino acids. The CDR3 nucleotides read TGCGCCAGCAGCTTGGGCCTTCACACAGATACGCAGTATTTT. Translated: CASSLGLHTDTQYF.